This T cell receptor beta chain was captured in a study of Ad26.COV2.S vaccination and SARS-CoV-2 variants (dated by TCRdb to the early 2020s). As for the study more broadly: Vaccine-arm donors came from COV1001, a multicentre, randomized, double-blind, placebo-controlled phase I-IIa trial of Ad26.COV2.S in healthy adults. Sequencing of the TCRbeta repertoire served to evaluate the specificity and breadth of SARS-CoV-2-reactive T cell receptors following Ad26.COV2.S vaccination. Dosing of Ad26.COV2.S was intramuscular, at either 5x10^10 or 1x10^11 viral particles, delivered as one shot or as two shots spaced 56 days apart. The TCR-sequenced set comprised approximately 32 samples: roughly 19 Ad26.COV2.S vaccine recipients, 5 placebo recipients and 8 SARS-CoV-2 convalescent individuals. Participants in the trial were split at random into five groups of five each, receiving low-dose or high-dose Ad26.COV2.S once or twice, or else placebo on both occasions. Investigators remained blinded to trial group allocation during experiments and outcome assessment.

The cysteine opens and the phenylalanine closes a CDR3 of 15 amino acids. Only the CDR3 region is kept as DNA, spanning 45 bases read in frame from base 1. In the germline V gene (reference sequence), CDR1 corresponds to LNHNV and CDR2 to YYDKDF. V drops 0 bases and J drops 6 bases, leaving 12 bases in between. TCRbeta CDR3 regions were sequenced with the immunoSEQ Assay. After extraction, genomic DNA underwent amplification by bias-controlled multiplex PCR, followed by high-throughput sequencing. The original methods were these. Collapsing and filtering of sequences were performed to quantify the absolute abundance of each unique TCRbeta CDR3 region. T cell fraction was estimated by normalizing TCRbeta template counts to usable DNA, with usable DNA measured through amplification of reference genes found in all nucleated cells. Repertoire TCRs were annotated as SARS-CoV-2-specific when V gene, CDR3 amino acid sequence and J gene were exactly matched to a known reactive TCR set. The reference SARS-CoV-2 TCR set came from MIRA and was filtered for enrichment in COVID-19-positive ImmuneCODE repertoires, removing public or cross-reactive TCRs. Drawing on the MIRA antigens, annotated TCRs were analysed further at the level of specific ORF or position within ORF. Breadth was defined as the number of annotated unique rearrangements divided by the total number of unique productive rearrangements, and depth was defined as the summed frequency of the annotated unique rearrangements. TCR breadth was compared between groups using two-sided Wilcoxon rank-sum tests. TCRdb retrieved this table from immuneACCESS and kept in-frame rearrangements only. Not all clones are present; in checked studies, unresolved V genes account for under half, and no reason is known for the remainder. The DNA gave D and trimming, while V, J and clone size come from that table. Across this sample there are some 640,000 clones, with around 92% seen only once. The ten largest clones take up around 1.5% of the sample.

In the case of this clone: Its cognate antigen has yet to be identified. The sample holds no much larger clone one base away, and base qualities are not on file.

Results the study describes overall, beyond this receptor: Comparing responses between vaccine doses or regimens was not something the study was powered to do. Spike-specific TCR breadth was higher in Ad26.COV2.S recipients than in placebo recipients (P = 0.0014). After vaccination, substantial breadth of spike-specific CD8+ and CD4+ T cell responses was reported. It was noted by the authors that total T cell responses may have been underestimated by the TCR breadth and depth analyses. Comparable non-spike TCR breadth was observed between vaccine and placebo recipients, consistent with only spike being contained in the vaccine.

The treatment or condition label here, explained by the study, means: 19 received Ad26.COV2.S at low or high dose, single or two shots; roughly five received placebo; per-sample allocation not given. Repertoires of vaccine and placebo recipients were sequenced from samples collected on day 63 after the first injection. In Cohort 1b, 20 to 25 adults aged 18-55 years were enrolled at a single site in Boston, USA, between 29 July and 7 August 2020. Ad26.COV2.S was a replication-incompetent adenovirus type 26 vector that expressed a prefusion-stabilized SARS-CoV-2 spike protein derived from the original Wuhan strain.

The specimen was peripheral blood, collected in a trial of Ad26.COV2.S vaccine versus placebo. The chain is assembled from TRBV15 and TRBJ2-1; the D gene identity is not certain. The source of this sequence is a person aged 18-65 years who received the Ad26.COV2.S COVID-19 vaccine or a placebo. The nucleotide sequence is TGTGCCACCAGCAGAGATTCCGGCCCCAGCAATGAGCAGTTCTTC. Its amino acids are CATSRDSGPSNEQFF.